This TCR beta chain was documented in a study of siplizumab effects on memory and regulatory T cells. General study findings and limits: Naive T cell populations appeared to exhibit greater diversity than memory cells and appeared to be major alloresponse contributors.

In germline, CDR1 is SNHLY, CDR2 FYNNEI. With 10 bases clipped from V and 0 bases from J, the junction kept 6 bases outside the gene matches. The CDR3 loop spans 14 amino acids. Using immunoSEQ multiplex PCR, the repertoire was profiled, and TCRdb retains in-frame clones only, with some absent. Altogether just over 50,000 clones are present, 95% to 97% being singletons, with the ten largest covering under 0.7%. Details on this clone: Its antigen is not identified.

This TCR was sampled from a human donor in good health. Sequenced sample: naive CD4+ T cells sorted from blood. V is TRBV2 and J is TRBJ2-7, with TRBD2 matching 10 bases. In DNA, the CDR3 is TGTGCCACCAAGAGCGGGAGGGCCTCCTACGAGCAGTACTTC. Protein: CATKSGRASYEQYF.